These 31 T cell receptor beta chains came from one sample sequenced in a study of identifying expanded T cells in peripheral blood. The assay was immunoSEQ multiplex PCR, and TCRdb's table has in-frame clones only and misses some. Altogether some 78,000 clones are present, roughly 89% being singletons, with the ten largest covering roughly 21%. Sequencing was done on a sample of blood. The receptors shown here come from a person aged 18 to 75 in good health.

This chain links TRBV9 with TRBJ2-3; no definite D call. The CDR3 runs 13 residues. V lost 4 bases and J lost 4, with 10 bases in between. Germline CDR1 reads SGDLS; CDR2 reads YYNGEE. The CDR3 nucleotides read TGTGCCAGCAGCTACCTTGGGGCAGATACGCAGTATTTT. This gives the protein CASSYLGADTQYF. Variable domain in full (rest from reference TRBV9 and TRBJ2-3): DSGVTQTPKHLITATGQRVTLRCSPRSGDLSVYWYQQSLDQGLQFLIQYYNGEERAKGNILERFSAQQFPDLHSELNLSSLELGDSALYFCASSYLGADTQYFGPGTRLTVL.

The V call is TRBV18, the J call TRBJ1-5, with D possibly TRBD1 on 6 matching bases. V lost 2 bases and J lost 6, with 11 bases in between. In germline, CDR1 is KGHSH, CDR2 LQKENI. The CDR3 has 14 residues. The CDR3 loop reads CASSPGQNTQPQHF. The DNA for the CDR3 is TGTGCCAGCTCACCAGGACAGAATACTCAGCCCCAGCATTTT.

V is TRBV5-1 and J is TRBJ2-1; 7 bases are shared with TRBD1. CDR3 length equals 17 residues. Germline V gene sequence: CDR1 SGHRS, CDR2 YFSETQ. Germline trimming cut 0 bases from V and 4 bases from J; bases unmatched to any gene: 10. The DNA for the CDR3 is TGCGCCAGCAGCTTGGCTAGACAGGGATTGGGGTACAATGAGCAGTTCTTC. Residues: CASSLARQGLGYNEQFF.

The chain recombines TRBV7-2 with TRBJ2-3; weak D call: TRBD2 (5 bases). The CDR3 is 15 residues long. Germline V lookup: CDR1 SGHTA, CDR2 FQGNSA. The germline V and J ends were trimmed by 1 base and 2 bases, with 10 bases remaining between them. The CDR3 DNA reads TGTGCCAGCAGCTTAGTGGAGCGGCCCACAGATACGCAGTATTTT. Protein: CASSLVERPTDTQYF.

This chain joins TRBV11-1 and TRBJ1-5; no definite D call. Germline V gives CDR1 SGHAT, CDR2 FQDESV (reference sequence). The CDR3 is made up of 15 amino acids. The V end lost 5 bases, the J end lost 0 bases, and 11 bases lay between the germline ends. The CDR3 reads CASSLQDNSNQPQHF. The CDR3 nucleotides read TGTGCCAGCAGCCTACAAGACAATAGCAATCAGCCCCAGCATTTT.

This chain connects TRBV19 to TRBJ1-4, with unresolved D. Trimming cost V 3 bases and J 6 bases, with 11 bases left between them. Germline V gene data show CDR1 as LNHDA and CDR2 as SQIVND (reference sequence). CDR3 size: 14 residues. CDR3 in amino acids: CASSIGGRDEKLFF. DNA of the CDR3: TGTGCCAGTAGTATTGGAGGGCGGGATGAAAAACTGTTTTTT.

This clone came up a few times. The chain has TRBV19 and TRBJ1-2, with 7 bases aligning to TRBD1. The CDR3 has 14 residues. Germline V lookup: CDR1 LNHDA, CDR2 SQIVND (reference sequence). V gave up 1 base and J gave up 5 bases; unmatched junction bases: 4. CDR3 coding DNA: TGTGCCAGTAGTATAGGCAGGGGGACATATGGCTACACCTTC. Protein sequence: CASSIGRGTYGYTF. The variable domain in full, with the rest retrieved from reference TRBV19 and TRBJ1-2, is DGGITQSPKYLFRKEGQNVTLSCEQNLNHDAMYWYRQDPGQGLRLIYYSQIVNDFQKGDIAEGYSVSREKKESFPLTVTSAQKNPTAFYLCASSIGRGTYGYTFGSGTRLTVV.

Written as DNA, the CDR3 is TGTGCCAGCAAAGGGATAGGACGAAGCCCTGAAGCTTTCTTT. Protein sequence: CASKGIGRSPEAFF. The rearrangement joins TRBV2 to TRBJ1-1, with D uncertain. The germline CDR1 and CDR2 sequences are SNHLY and FYNNEI. Trimming shortened V by 7 bases and J by 6 bases, and 18 bases separated the two germline ends. The CDR3 has 14 residues.

This clone showed up just once. The chain is built from TRBV7-2 and TRBJ1-5, with D possibly TRBD1 on 6 matching bases. Trimming removed 2 bases at V and 2 bases at J, with 10 bases between. Germline loops: CDR1 SGHTA, CDR2 FQGNSA. This CDR3 has 15 residues. The CDR3 region is CASSLLRGGNQPQHF. The CDR3 region has the DNA TGTGCCAGCAGCTTACTCAGGGGCGGCAATCAGCCCCAGCATTTT. The variable domain in full, with the rest retrieved from reference TRBV7-2 and TRBJ1-5, is GAGVSQSPSNKVTEKGKDVELRCDPISGHTALYWYRQSLGQGLEFLIYFQGNSAPDKSGLPSDRFSAERTGGSVSTLTIQRTQQEDSAVYLCASSLLRGGNQPQHFGDGTRLSIL.

This chain connects TRBV28 to TRBJ2-1; a weak D match, TRBD1 (5 bases). Trimming left V 0 bases short and J 5 bases short, with 11 bases between. The CDR3 covers 15 residues. Germline values: CDR1 MDHEN, CDR2 SYDVKM. CDR3 protein: CASSLWFQGDNEQFF. The CDR3 DNA follows: TGTGCCAGCAGTTTATGGTTCCAGGGCGACAATGAGCAGTTCTTC.

This clone was counted between two and nine times. This chain links TRBV28 with TRBJ2-3; 10 nucleotides match TRBD1. Germline-derived CDR1 and CDR2 are MDHEN and SYDVKM. The V gene end was trimmed by 5 bases and the J gene end by 1 base; junction bases not matched to a gene: 15. This CDR3 has 19 amino acids. CDR3 residues: CASSVRQGARVFGTDTQYF. CDR3 nucleotides: TGTGCCAGCAGTGTCCGACAGGGGGCGCGAGTATTTGGCACAGATACGCAGTATTTT. Full variable domain (outside the CDR3, taken from reference TRBV28 and TRBJ2-3): DVKVTQSSRYLVKRTGEKVFLECVQDMDHENMFWYRQDPGLGLRLIYFSYDVKMKEKGDIPEGYSVSREKKERFSLILESASTNQTSMYLCASSVRQGARVFGTDTQYFGPGTRLTVL.

CDR3 in amino acids: CASSVYTTDTQYF. The CDR3 DNA follows: TGTGCCAGCAGCGTGTACACCACAGATACGCAGTATTTT. The chain carries TRBV9 and TRBJ2-3; no definite D call. The CDR3 has 13 residues. The V gene's germline CDR1 is SGDLS and CDR2 YYNGEE. Trimming left V 2 bases short and J 2 bases short, with 6 bases between.

This chain links TRBV19 with TRBJ1-5, with D possibly matching TRBD1 (6 bases). Deletions cut 7 bases from V and 0 bases from J, with 10 bases between. The CDR3 sequence is 14 residues long. The germline CDR1 and CDR2 sequences are LNHDA and SQIVND (reference sequence). This CDR3 is CASKGHNSNQPQHF. The CDR3 nucleotides read TGTGCCAGTAAGGGACACAATAGCAATCAGCCCCAGCATTTT.

The chain has TRBV27 and TRBJ2-1; tentatively, D is TRBD2 (6 bases). The CDR3 loop spans 14 amino acids. Germline V gene sequence: CDR1 MNHEY, CDR2 SMNVEV (reference sequence). The V end was cut by 2 bases, the J end by 9 bases, with 14 bases between. CDR3 bases: TGTGCCAGCAGTTTAAACTCGTACGGGGGTGAGCAGTTCTTC. Translating it yields CASSLNSYGGEQFF.

V usage is TRBV7-2 and J usage is TRBJ2-5; 12 positions match TRBD1. The length of the CDR3 is 16 residues. The J segment lost 11 bases and the V segment lost 2 bases, leaving 12 bases of the junction unmatched. CDR1 and CDR2 (germline): SGHTA, FQGNSA. CDR3 sequence reads: CASSLSGSGQGARQYF. The DNA of the CDR3 is TGTGCCAGCAGCTTATCCGGTTCGGGACAGGGGGCGCGGCAGTACTTC.

The chain links TRBV28 to TRBJ2-5; D may be TRBD1 (6 bases). The V gene lost 1 base and the J gene lost 5 bases, with 20 bases spanning the gap. The CDR3 is made up of 17 amino acids. The V gene's germline CDR1 is MDHEN and CDR2 SYDVKM. CDR3 sequence: CASSLLGAQGLEETQYF. For the CDR3, the DNA is TGTGCCAGCAGTTTATTGGGTGCCCAGGGGTTAGAGGAGACCCAGTACTTC.

The chain is built from TRBV27 and TRBJ2-2; D is unclear. V lost 0 bases to trimming and J lost 1 base, with 6 bases between them. The CDR3 has 15 residues. Germline CDR1 reads MNHEY; CDR2 reads SMNVEV (reference sequence). This CDR3 is CASSLSGQNTGELFF. CDR3 bases: TGTGCCAGCAGTTTATCCGGTCAGAACACCGGGGAGCTGTTTTTT.

The chain employs TRBV27 and TRBJ2-5, with TRBD2 matching 13 bases. J gave up 13 bases and V 4 bases, and 9 bases lay outside the gene matches. The CDR3 contains 14 residues. Looked up from germline, CDR1 is MNHEY and CDR2 is SMNVEV (reference sequence). DNA for the CDR3: TGTGCCAGCAGTTACGGGACTAGCGGGGACCCGTGGTACTTC. The encoded protein is CASSYGTSGDPWYF.

The chain employs TRBV23-1 and TRBJ2-7, with 7 bases fitting TRBD2. TRBV23-1 is labeled an ORF, and its function is uncertain. V shed 2 bases, J shed 2 bases, and the junction held 6 bases outside the gene matches. The CDR3 totals 15 residues. CDR3 region: CASSQRLADTYEQYF. CDR3 in DNA: TGCGCCAGCAGTCAAAGGCTAGCGGACACCTACGAGCAGTACTTC.

This chain joins TRBV15 and TRBJ2-7; unclear D gene. V was clipped by 3 bases and J by 0 bases, with 12 bases between them. The CDR3 has 15 amino acids. Looked up from germline, CDR1 is LNHNV and CDR2 is YYDKDF (reference sequence). CDR3 bases: TGTGCCACCAGCAGGGTAGCCGAGAGCTCCTACGAGCAGTACTTC. It yields the protein CATSRVAESSYEQYF.

This chain connects TRBV7-3 to TRBJ2-5, with D tentatively TRBD1 or TRBD2 (6 bases each). Germline V CDR1 and CDR2: SGHTA, FQGTGA. The V gene lost 0 bases and the J gene lost 5 bases, with 13 bases spanning the gap. This CDR3 is 15 amino acids long. In DNA, the CDR3 is TGTGCCAGCAGCTTAACATCAGGGGACTTGGAGACCCAGTACTTC. Translation gives CASSLTSGDLETQYF. Using reference TRBV7-3 and TRBJ2-5 for the parts outside the CDR3, the full variable domain is GAGVSQTPSNKVTEKGKYVELRCDPISGHTALYWYRQSLGQGPEFLIYFQGTGAADDSGLPNDRFFAVRPEGSVSTLKIQRTERGDSAVYLCASSLTSGDLETQYFGPGTRLLVL.

The chain employs TRBV5-1 and TRBJ1-4, with TRBD1 as a possible D gene (5 bases). This CDR3 contains 13 residues. Between the trimmed V and J ends, which lost 6 bases and 4 bases, there was a span of 10 bases. Germline CDR1 and CDR2: SGHRS and YFSETQ. The CDR3 here is CASTDRINEKLFF. CDR3 bases: TGCGCCAGCACCGACAGAATTAATGAAAAACTGTTTTTT. Combining the CDR3 with reference TRBV5-1 and TRBJ1-4 gives the whole variable domain KAGVTQTPRYLIKTRGQQVTLSCSPISGHRSVSWYQQTPGQGLQFLFEYFSETQRNKGNFPGRFSGRQFSNSRSEMNVSTLELGDSALYLCASTDRINEKLFFGSGTQLSVL.

CDR3 nucleotides: TGTGCCAGCAGCCTGAGCGCTGGGACAGGCTATGGCTACACCTTC. Amino acid sequence: CASSLSAGTGYGYTF. The gene calls are TRBV5-5 and TRBJ1-2; 8 bases are a match to TRBD1. The CDR3 contains 15 residues. From germline, CDR1 is SGHKS and CDR2 YYEKEE (reference sequence). After removal of 4 bases from V and 4 bases from J, the junction contained 9 bases not matched to a gene. The variable domain in full, completed from reference TRBV5-5 and TRBJ1-2, reads DAGVTQSPTHLIKTRGQQVTLRCSPISGHKSVSWYQQVLGQGPQFIFQYYEKEERGRGNFPDRFSARQFPNYSSELNVNALLLGDSALYLCASSLSAGTGYGYTFGSGTRLTVV.

This rearrangement joins TRBV6-1 to TRBJ2-2; 11 nucleotides match TRBD2. Germline V gene lookup returns CDR1 MNHNS and CDR2 SASEGT. J was trimmed by 0 bases and V by 6 bases; bases with no gene match: 0. CDR3 length: 15 residues. The DNA of the CDR3 is TGTGCCAGCAGACTAGCGGGAGCGAACACCGGGGAGCTGTTTTTT. Its protein is CASRLAGANTGELFF.

The chain has TRBV18 and TRBJ2-7; D uncertain. The CDR3 sequence is 15 residues long. V dropped 0 bases and J dropped 7 bases, with 16 bases sitting between them. Germline-derived CDR1 and CDR2 are KGHSH and LQKENI. The CDR3, as DNA: TGTGCCAGCTCACCACCGGCTGCCCGGTGGGGTGAGCAGTACTTC. This sequence encodes CASSPPAARWGEQYF.

A few counts support this clone. The CDR3 protein is CASNTKAGEETQYF. Written as DNA, the CDR3 is TGTGCCAGCAACACCAAAGCAGGGGAAGAGACCCAGTACTTC. V and J are TRBV5-6 and TRBJ2-5; weak D call: TRBD1 (6 bases). Trimming removed 6 bases from V and 3 bases from J, with 15 bases in between. The CDR3 is 14 residues long. Germline-derived CDR1 and CDR2 are SGHDT and YYEEEE. Variable domain in full (rest from reference TRBV5-6 and TRBJ2-5): DAGVTQSPTHLIKTRGQQVTLRCSPKSGHDTVSWYQQALGQGPQFIFQYYEEEERQRGNFPDRFSGHQFPNYSSELNVNALLLGDSALYLCASNTKAGEETQYFGPGTRLLVL.

The chain joins TRBV6-1 to TRBJ1-1; 8 bases line up with TRBD1. Germline V gene lookup returns CDR1 MNHNS and CDR2 SASEGT. The CDR3 is made up of 13 amino acids. The ends lost 5 bases at V and 3 bases at J; junction bases unmatched: 2. This chain's CDR3 is CASSQTGDTEAFF. CDR3 sequence (DNA): TGTGCCAGCAGTCAGACAGGGGACACTGAAGCTTTCTTT.

In its sample, this clone was seen a few times. The chain couples TRBV14 to TRBJ1-3; D uncertain. V shed 4 bases and J shed 0 bases, with 7 bases lying between them. From germline, CDR1 is SGHDN and CDR2 FVKESK. The CDR3 totals 14 residues. CDR3 bases: TGTGCCAGCAGCCTTTATCGCTCTGGAAACACCATATATTTT. Protein: CASSLYRSGNTIYF.

This chain uses TRBV5-4 with TRBJ2-5, with 14 bases that match TRBD2. CDR3 length: 14 amino acids. Germline V gives CDR1 SGHNT, CDR2 YYREEE (reference sequence). V dropped 4 bases and J dropped 12; count of bases not matched to a gene: 8. CDR3 amino acids: CASSEGLAGVNKYF. CDR3 bases: TGTGCCAGCAGCGAGGGACTAGCGGGGGTTAATAAGTACTTC.

The chain joins TRBV28 to TRBJ1-1; tentative D call: TRBD1 (5 bases). CDR1 is MDHEN and CDR2 is SYDVKM in the germline V gene. The CDR3 runs 14 residues. Between the trimmed V and J ends, which lost 10 bases and 1 base, there was a span of 16 bases. In DNA form, the CDR3 reads TGTGCCACTTGGGGGAGGTGGAGGAACACTGAAGCTTTCTTT. Its protein is CATWGRWRNTEAFF.

The V gene is TRBV10-3, the J gene TRBJ1-1; 7 nucleotides match TRBD1. The CDR3 sequence is 14 residues long. CDR1 is ENHRY, CDR2 SYGVKD, per germline. V was clipped by 8 bases and J by 1 base; unmatched bases: 7. The CDR3 loop is CAIRGTAGNTEAFF. CDR3 sequence (DNA): TGTGCCATCCGAGGGACAGCCGGGAACACTGAAGCTTTCTTT.